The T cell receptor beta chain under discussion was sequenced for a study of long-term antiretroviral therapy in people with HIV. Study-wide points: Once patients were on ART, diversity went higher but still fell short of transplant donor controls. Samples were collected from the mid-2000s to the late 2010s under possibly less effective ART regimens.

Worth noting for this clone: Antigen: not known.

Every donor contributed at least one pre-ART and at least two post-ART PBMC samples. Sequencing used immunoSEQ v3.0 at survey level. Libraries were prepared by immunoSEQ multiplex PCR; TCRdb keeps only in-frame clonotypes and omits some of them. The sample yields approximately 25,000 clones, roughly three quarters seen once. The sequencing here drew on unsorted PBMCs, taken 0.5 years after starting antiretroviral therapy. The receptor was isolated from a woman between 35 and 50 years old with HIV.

CDR3 nucleotides: TGTGCCAGCAGCCCCCGGTCCCCGGGTGAGCAGTTCTTC. It codes for CASSPRSPGEQFF. The chain has TRBV7-3 and TRBJ2-1, with D hard to call. Trimming removed 5 bases from V and 9 bases from J, with 14 bases in between. The CDR3 is 13 amino acids. CDR1 is SGHTA and CDR2 is FQGTGA in the germline V gene.